This entry features one TCR beta chain sequence. Its antigen remains unknown. The CDR3 runs 13 residues. The V end was cut by 7 bases, the J end by 4 bases, with 13 bases between. Germline CDR1 is MNHNY and CDR2 is SVGAGI (reference sequence). Peripheral blood samples of 9.5 to 10 milliliters were drawn from each donor. PCR was performed a second time for about 7 to 12 cycles using a sample-barcoded 5' primer and a J-beta primer mix. TCRdb reanalysed the 5' RACE reads using MiXCR and keeps one entry per CDR3 protein. The table records 600,000 to 800,000 distinct CDR3 sequences, approximately 52% of them present only once. The data derive from a study of blood T cells in healthy people across ages. Study-level findings and limits: A roughly linear fall in TCR beta diversity per million T cells was seen with increasing age.

The clonotype was recovered from an elderly woman in good health. The material sequenced was blood. The chain uses TRBV6-6 and TRBJ1-2; D not certain. CDR3 sequence: CASNTDGLYGYTF. CDR3 sequence (DNA): TGTGCCAGCAACACCGACGGGCTCTATGGCTACACCTTC.